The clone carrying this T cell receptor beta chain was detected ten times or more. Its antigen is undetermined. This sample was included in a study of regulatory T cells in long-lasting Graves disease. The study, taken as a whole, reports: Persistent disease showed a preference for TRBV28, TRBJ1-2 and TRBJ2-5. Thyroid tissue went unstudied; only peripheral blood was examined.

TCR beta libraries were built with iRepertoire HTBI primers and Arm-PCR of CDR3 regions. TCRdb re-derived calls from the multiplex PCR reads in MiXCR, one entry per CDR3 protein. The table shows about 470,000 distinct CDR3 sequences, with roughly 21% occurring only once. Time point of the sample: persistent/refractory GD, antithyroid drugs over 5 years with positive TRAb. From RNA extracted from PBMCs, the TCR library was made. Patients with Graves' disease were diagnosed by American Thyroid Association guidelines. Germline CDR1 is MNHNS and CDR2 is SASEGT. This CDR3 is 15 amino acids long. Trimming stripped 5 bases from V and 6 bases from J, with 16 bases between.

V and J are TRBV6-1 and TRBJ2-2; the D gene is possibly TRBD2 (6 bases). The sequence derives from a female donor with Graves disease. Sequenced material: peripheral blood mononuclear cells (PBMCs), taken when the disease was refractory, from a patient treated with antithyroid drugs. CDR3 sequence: CASSNLALRSGELFF. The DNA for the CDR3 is TGTGCCAGCAGTAATCTAGCGCTCCGTTCCGGGGAGCTGTTTTTT.